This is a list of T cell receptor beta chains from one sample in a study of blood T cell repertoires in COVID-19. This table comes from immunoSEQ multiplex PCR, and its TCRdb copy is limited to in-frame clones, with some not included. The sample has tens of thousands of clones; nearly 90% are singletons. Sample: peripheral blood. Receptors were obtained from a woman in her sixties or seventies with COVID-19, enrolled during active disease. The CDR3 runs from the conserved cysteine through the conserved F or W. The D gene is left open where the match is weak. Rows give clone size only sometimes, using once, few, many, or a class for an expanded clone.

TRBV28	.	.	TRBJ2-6	TGTGCCAGCGGAAATGAGGACAGCAGCTCTGGGGCCAACGTCCTGACTTTC	CASGNEDSSSGANVLTF
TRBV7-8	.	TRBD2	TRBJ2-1	TGTGCCAGCAGCTTAGAAGCGGGAGACTTTTACAATGAGCAGTTCTTC	CASSLEAGDFYNEQFF
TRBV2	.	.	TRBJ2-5	TGTGCCAGCAGCGCTCAGGGCTACCTTCAAGAGACCCAGTACTTC	CASSAQGYLQETQYF
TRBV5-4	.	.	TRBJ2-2	TGTGCCAGCAGCTTGGCCTTCAACACCGGGGAGCTGTTTTTT	CASSLAFNTGELFF
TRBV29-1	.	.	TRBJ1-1	TGCAGCGTAGCGAGGAACACTGAAGCTTTCTTT	CSVARNTEAFF
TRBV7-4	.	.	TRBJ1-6	TGTGCCAGCAGCCCCCCCCGTGGGCCGACGTCGAATAATAATTCACCCCTCCACTTT	CASSPPRGPTSNNNSPLHF
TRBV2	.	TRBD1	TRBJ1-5	TGTGCCAGCAGTTCTATGGGACAGGCAAATCAGCCCCAGCATTTT	CASSSMGQANQPQHF
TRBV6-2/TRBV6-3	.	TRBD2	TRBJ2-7	TGTGCCAGCAGTCCGGGACTAGCGGCCCACGAGCAGTACTTC	CASSPGLAAHEQYF
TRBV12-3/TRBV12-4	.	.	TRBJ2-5	TGTGCCAGCAGTTTTGGGCGAGAGACCCAGTACTTC	CASSFGRETQYF
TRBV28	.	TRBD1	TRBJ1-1	TGTGCCAGCAGGACAGGGGGCGGCTCGGGGGATACTGAAGCTTTCTTT	CASRTGGGSGDTEAFF
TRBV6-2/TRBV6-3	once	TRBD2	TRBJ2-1	TGTGCCAGCAGTTACTCAAGGACTAGCGGGAGGTTTTTCCATGAGCAGTTCTTC	CASSYSRTSGRFFHEQFF
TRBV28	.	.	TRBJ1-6	TGTGCCAGCACCTCGGGGGGTTTGGATTCACCCCTCCACTTT	CASTSGGLDSPLHF
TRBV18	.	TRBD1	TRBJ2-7	TGTGCCAGCTCACCAAGTGGGACAGATAACGAGCAGTACTTC	CASSPSGTDNEQYF
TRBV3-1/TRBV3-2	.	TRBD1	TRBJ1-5	TGTGCCAGCAGCCTGAGACAGGGAACCCAGCATTTT	CASSLRQGTQHF
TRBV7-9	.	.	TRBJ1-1	TGTGCCAGCAGCCCTCCAGTGAACACTGAAGCTTTCTTT	CASSPPVNTEAFF
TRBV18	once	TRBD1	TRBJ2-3	TGTGCCAGCTCACCACTAGAAGCCGGGACAGGGGGAGCAGATACGCAGTATTTT	CASSPLEAGTGGADTQYF
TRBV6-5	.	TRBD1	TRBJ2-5	TGTGCCAGCAGAAGGACAGGGACTTTACAAGAGACCCAGTACTTC	CASRRTGTLQETQYF
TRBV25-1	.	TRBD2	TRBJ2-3	TGTGCCAGCAGTGAATTCGCGGGAGGGTCCGGGGGAGATACGCAGTATTTT	CASSEFAGGSGGDTQYF
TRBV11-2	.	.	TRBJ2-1	TGTGCCAGCAGCGAAGCGGGTAGGGATTTCGGTGAGCAGTTCTTC	CASSEAGRDFGEQFF
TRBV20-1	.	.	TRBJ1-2	TGCAGTGCTAGAGATTTCGGACAGATCTTC	CSARDFGQIF
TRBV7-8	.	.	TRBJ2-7	TGTGCCAGCAGCTTCGCAGGGGCCTCCTACGAGCAGTACTTC	CASSFAGASYEQYF
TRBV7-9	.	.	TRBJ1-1	TGTGCCAGCAGCGTGGGACAGAACACTGAAGCTTTCTTT	CASSVGQNTEAFF
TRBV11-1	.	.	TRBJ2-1	TGTGCCAGCAGCTTAAGCGGAAACAATGAGCAGTTCTTC	CASSLSGNNEQFF
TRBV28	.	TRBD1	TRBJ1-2	TGTGCCAGCAGAGACCAGGGGGCGCCTGGCTACACCTTC	CASRDQGAPGYTF
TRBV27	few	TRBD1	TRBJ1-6	TGTGCCAGCAGTTTGGGCGACAGGGTAAATTCACCCCTCCACTTT	CASSLGDRVNSPLHF
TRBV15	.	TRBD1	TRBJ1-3	TGTGCCACCAGCACCTGGGACAGGGTCGTCGGAAACACCATATATTTT	CATSTWDRVVGNTIYF
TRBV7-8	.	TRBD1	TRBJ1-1	TGTGCCAGCAGCCCGTTCAGGGGGTTATCAACTGAAGCTTTCTTT	CASSPFRGLSTEAFF
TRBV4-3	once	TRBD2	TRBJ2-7	TGCGCCAGCAGCCCGGGACTAGCGGTCCCCTCCGAGCAGTACTTC	CASSPGLAVPSEQYF
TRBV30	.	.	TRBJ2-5	TGTGCCTGGAGCCAACAGGGAGAGACCCAGTACTTC	CAWSQQGETQYF
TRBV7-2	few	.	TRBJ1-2	TGTGCCAGCAGCTTAGGTTATGATGGCTACACCTTC	CASSLGYDGYTF
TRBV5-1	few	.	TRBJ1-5	TGCGCCAGCACGATGGGTCCGGGGAATCAGCCCCAGCATTTT	CASTMGPGNQPQHF
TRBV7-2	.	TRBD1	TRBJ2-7	TGTGCCAGCAGCTTAGAGGTACAGGGGTACGAGCAGTACTTC	CASSLEVQGYEQYF
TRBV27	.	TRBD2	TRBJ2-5	TGTGCCAGCAGTTCCCGGACTAGCGGGGGTAGGGAGACCCAGTACTTC	CASSSRTSGGRETQYF
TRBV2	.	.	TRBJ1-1	TGTGCCAGCATGGACACGAACACTGAAGCTTTCTTT	CASMDTNTEAFF
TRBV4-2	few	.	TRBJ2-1	TGTGCCAGCAGCCAGGCCACAGCCTACCTCAATGAGCAGTTCTTC	CASSQATAYLNEQFF
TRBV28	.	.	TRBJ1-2	TGTGCCAGCAGCCTAAGGGGTAACTATGGCTACACCTTC	CASSLRGNYGYTF
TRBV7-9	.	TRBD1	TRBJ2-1	TGTGCCAGCAGCGTAGCCGGGACAGGGCCCTACAATGAGCAGTTCTTC	CASSVAGTGPYNEQFF
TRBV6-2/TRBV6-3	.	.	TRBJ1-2	TGTGCCAGCAGTCCCCTTACCCGGGGATCCTATGGCTACACCTTC	CASSPLTRGSYGYTF
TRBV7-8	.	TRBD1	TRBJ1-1	TGTGCCAGCAGCCCTCAGGGGGCTAGAGGAACTGAAGCTTTCTTT	CASSPQGARGTEAFF
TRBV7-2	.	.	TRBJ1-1	TGTGCCAGCAGCTCAGGGCGCGAGAGGACTGAAGCTTTCTTT	CASSSGRERTEAFF
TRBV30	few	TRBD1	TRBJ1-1	TGTGCCTGGGGGACAGGGTTCAACACTGAAGCTTTCTTT	CAWGTGFNTEAFF
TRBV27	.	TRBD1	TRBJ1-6	TGTGCCAGCAGTTTGTCTGACAGGGCGACGCCACCCCTCCACTTT	CASSLSDRATPPLHF
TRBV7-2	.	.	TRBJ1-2	TGTGCCAGCAGCTATTCCGGGACACCGCGTGATGGCTACACCTTC	CASSYSGTPRDGYTF
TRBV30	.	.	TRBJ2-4	TGTGCCTGGAGTCCCCGGGGGAATACGGAGGCCAAAAACATTCAGTACTTC	CAWSPRGNTEAKNIQYF
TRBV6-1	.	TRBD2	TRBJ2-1	TGTGCCAGCAGTGGCTCTAGCGGGGGGGCGGTGAATGAGCAGTTCTTC	CASSGSSGGAVNEQFF
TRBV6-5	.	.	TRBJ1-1	TGTGCCAGCAGTTACTCGCGGGGGGTCACTGAAGCTTTCTTT	CASSYSRGVTEAFF
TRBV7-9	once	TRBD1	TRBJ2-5	TGTGCCAGCAGCTTAGACAGGGGAGAGACCCAGTACTTC	CASSLDRGETQYF
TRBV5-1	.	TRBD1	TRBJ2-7	TGCGCCAGCAGCCAGGGACAGGGGCCCCTCTACGAGCAGTACTTC	CASSQGQGPLYEQYF
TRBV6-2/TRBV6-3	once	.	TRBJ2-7	TGTGCCAGCAGTTACCCGGAGGGGCGCCAGTACTTC	CASSYPEGRQYF
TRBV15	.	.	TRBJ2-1	TGTGCCACCCTCGACAGCTTCGCCTACAATGAGCAGTTCTTC	CATLDSFAYNEQFF
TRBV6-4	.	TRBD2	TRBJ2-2	TGTGCCAGCAGTGAGAGAAAGCGGGAGGCCTCCGGGGAGCTGTTTTTT	CASSERKREASGELFF